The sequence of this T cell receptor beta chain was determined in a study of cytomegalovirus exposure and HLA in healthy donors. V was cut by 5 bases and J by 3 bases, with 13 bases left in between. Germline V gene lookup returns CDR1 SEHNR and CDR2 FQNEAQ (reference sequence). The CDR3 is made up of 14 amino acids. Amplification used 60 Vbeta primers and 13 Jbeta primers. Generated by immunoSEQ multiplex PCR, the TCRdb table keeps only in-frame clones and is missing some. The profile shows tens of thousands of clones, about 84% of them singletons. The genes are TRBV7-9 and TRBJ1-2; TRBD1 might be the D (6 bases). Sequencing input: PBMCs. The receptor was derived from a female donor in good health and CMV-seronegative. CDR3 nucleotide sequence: TGTGCCAGCAGCCCTGGACAGTTCTACTATGGCTACACCTTC. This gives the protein CASSPGQFYYGYTF.